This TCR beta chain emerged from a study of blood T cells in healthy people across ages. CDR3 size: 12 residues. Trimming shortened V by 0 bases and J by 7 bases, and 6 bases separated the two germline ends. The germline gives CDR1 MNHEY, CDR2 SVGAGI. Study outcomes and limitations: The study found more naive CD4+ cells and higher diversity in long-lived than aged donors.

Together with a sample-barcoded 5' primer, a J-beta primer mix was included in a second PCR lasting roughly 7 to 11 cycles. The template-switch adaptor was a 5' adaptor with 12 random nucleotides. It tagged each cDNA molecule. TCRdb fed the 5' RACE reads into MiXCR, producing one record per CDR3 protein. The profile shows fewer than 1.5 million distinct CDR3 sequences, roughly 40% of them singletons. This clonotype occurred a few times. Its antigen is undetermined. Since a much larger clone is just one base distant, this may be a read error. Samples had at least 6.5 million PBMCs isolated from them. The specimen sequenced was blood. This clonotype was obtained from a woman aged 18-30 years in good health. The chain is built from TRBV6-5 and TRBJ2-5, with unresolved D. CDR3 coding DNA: TGTGCCAGCAGTTACTCGAAGGGGACCCAGTACTTC. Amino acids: CASSYSKGTQYF.